This T cell receptor beta chain emerged from a study of a mutant IDH1 vaccine in newly diagnosed glioma. In the study overall: Vaccination followed radiotherapy alone by 4-6 weeks, or accompanied temozolomide cycles. Broader study findings: Vaccine-induced immune responses occurred in roughly 95% of patients.

Sequencing was performed with immunoSEQ multiplex PCR; in TCRdb, only in-frame clones are kept and a portion is missing. Among roughly 38,000 clones listed, around 79% were seen once. V was trimmed by 8 bases and J by 2 bases, leaving 10 bases between them. This CDR3 has 12 amino acids. CDR1 and CDR2 from the germline V gene are SQVTM and ANQGSEA. Time point specified: week 23, last vaccination. Mutant IDH1 20-mer peptide, at 300 ug, made up each vaccine dose, with topical imiquimod. With respect to this clone: As yet, its antigen is unknown.

This receptor was taken from a woman aged 40 to 50 with glioma. Some clones in this sample may be carry-over from other donors' samples. The specimen was PBMCs, collected from a glioma patient whose treatment included an IDH1 peptide vaccine. The rearrangement joins TRBV29-1 to TRBJ1-5; the D gene is possibly TRBD1 (5 bases). The CDR3 is CSWGEGNQPQHF. The CDR3 bases are TGCAGCTGGGGGGAGGGCAATCAGCCCCAGCATTTT.